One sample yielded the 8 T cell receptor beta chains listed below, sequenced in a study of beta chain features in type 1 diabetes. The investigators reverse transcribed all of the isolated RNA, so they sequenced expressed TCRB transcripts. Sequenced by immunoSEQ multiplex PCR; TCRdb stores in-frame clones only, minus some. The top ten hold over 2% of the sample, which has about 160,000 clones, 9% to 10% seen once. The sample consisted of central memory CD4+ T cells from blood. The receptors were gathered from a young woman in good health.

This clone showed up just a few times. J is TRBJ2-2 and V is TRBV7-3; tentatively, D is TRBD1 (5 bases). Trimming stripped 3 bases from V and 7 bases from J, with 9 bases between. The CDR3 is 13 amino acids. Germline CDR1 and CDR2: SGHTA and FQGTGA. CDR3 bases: TGTGCCAGCAGCTTTCAGGGAAACGGGGAGCTGTTTTTT. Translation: CASSFQGNGELFF.

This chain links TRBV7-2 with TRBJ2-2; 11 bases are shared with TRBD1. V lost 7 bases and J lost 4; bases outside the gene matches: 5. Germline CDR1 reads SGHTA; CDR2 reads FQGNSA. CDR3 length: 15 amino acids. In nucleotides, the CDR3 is TGTGCCAGCAACCGGGACAGGGGGGCCACCGGGGAGCTGTTTTTT. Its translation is CASNRDRGATGELFF.

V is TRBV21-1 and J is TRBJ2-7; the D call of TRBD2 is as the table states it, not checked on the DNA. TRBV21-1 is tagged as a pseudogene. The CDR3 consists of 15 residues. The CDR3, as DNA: TGTGCCAGCAGTCGGACTAGCGGGCCAAGATGCGAGCAGTACTTC. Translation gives CASSRTSGPRCEQYF.

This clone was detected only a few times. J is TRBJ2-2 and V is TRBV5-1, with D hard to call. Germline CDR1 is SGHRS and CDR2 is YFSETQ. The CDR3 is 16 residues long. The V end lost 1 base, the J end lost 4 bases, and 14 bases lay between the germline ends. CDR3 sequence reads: CASSLFGPSGTGELFF. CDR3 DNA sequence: TGCGCCAGCAGCTTGTTCGGCCCCTCGGGCACCGGGGAGCTGTTTTTT.

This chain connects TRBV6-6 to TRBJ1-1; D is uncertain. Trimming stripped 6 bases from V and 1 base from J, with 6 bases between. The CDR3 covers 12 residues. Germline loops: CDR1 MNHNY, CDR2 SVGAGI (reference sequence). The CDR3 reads CASRPQNTEAFF. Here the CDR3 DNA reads TGTGCCAGCAGGCCACAGAACACTGAAGCTTTCTTT.

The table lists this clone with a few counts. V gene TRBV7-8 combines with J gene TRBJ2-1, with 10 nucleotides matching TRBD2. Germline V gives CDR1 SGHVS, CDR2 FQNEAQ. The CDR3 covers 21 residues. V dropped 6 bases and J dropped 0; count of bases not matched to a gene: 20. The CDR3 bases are TGTGCCAGCAGACGGGCGGAACTAGCGGGAATAAATCCCGACTCCTACAATGAGCAGTTCTTC. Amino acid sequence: CASRRAELAGINPDSYNEQFF.

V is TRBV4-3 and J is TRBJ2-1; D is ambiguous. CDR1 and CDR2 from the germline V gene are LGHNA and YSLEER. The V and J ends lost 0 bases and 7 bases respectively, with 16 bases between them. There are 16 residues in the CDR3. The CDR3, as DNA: TGCGCCAGCAGCCAAGATAGGCAGGTCCTGACGAATGAGCAGTTCTTC. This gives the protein CASSQDRQVLTNEQFF.

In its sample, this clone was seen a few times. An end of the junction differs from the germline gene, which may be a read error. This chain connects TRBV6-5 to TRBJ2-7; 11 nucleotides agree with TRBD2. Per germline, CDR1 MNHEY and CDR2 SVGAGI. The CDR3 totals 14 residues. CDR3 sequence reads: CASRPQRTSGRIIF. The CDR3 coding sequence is TGTGCCAGCAGACCCCAAAGGACTAGCGGGCGGATTATCTTC.